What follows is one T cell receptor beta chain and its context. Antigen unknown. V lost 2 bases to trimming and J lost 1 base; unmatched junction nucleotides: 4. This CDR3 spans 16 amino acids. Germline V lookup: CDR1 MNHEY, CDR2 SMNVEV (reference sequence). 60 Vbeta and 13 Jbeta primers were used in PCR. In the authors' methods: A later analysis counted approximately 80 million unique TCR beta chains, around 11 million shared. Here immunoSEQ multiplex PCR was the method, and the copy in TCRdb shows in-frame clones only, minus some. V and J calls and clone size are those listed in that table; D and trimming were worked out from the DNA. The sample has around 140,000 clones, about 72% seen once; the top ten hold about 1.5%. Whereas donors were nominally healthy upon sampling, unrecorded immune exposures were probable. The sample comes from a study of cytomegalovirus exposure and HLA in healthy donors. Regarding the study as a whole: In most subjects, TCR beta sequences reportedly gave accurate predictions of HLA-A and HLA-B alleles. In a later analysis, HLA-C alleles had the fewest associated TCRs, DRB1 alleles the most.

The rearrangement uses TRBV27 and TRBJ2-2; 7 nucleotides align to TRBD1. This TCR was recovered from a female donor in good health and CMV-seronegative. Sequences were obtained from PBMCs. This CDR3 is CASSLGDSGNTGELFF. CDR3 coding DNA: TGTGCCAGCAGTTTAGGGGACAGCGGGAACACCGGGGAGCTGTTTTTT.